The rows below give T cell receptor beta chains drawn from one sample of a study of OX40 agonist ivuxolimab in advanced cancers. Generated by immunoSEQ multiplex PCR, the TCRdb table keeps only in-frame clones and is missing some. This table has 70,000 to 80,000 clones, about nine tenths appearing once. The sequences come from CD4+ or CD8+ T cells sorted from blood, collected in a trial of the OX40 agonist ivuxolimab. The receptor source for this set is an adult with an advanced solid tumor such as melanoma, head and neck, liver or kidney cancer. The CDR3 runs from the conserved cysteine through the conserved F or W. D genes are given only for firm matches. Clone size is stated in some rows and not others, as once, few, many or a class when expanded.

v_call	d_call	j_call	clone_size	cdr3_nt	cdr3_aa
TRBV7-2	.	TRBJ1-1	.	TGTGCCAGCAGCTTACTGACTTTGAACACTGAAGCTTTCTTT	CASSLLTLNTEAFF
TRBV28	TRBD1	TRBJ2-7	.	TGTGCCAGCATCGTACAGGGGGCGACGTACGAGCAGTACTTC	CASIVQGATYEQYF
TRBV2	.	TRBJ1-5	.	TGTGCCAGCACTCGGGCAGCCGTTAGCAATCAGCCCCAGCATTTT	CASTRAAVSNQPQHF
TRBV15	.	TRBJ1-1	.	TGTGCCACCAGCAGAGATTTGACAGTTGAAGCTTTCTTT	CATSRDLTVEAFF
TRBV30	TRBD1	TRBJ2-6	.	TGTGCCTGGAGCAAGATTCTGTCTCCAGGGGGATCTGGGGCCAACGTCCTGACTTTC	CAWSKILSPGGSGANVLTF
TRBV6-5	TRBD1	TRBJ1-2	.	TGTGCCAGCAGGGACAGGAACTATGGCTACACCTTC	CASRDRNYGYTF
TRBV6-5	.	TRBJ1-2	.	TGTGCCAGCAGTCCCCTGACAGGCTCCTATGGCTACACCTTC	CASSPLTGSYGYTF
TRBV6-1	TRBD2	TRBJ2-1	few	TGTGCCAGCAGTGGGGGAGGGTGGGGTGAGCAGTTCTTC	CASSGGGWGEQFF
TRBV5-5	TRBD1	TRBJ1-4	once	TGTGCCAGCAGCCCTACTCGGACAGGCGGGGGCGAAAAACTGTTTTTT	CASSPTRTGGGEKLFF
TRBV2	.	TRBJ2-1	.	TGTGCCAGCAGTGAATGGGGCTCCTACAATGAGCAGTTCTTC	CASSEWGSYNEQFF
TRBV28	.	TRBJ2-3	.	TGTGCCAGCAGTTTGCCAGGAGTCACAGATACGCAGTATTTT	CASSLPGVTDTQYF
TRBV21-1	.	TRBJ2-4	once	TGTGCCAGCAAGGAAGACCAAAAAATAGAGCGCAAAAACATTCAGTACTTC	CASKEDQKIERKNIQYF
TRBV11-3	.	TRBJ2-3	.	TGTGCCAGCAGCTTAAGTGTCACAGATACGCAGTATTTT	CASSLSVTDTQYF
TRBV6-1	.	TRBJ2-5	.	TGTGCCAGCAGTGAAGGGCAGGTCCTTCAAGAGACCCAGTACTTC	CASSEGQVLQETQYF
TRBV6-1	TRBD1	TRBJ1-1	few	TGTGCCAGCGAATTTCACAGGGGGCGGAGGACTGAAGCTTTCTTT	CASEFHRGRRTEAFF
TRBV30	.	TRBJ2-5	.	TGTGCCTGGAGGGGGATTCGGGGCCGGGAGACCCAGTACTTC	CAWRGIRGRETQYF
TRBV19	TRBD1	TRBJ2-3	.	TGTGCCAGTAGTACCTCCGGACAGGGTAGCGATACGCAGTATTTT	CASSTSGQGSDTQYF
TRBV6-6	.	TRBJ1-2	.	TGTGCCAGCAGAACCCAGAAAAGCCGGCATGGCTACACCTTC	CASRTQKSRHGYTF
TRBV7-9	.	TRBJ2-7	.	TGTGCCAGCAGCTTAGGACAGGCAAGCTACGAGCAGTACTTC	CASSLGQASYEQYF
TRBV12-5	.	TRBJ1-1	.	TGTGCTAGTGGTTTAGAAGATAGTGAAGCTTTCTTT	CASGLEDSEAFF
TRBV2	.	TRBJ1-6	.	TGTGCCAGCAGCGTGAACGAACCACCCCTCCACTTT	CASSVNEPPLHF
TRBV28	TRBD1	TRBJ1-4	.	TGTGCCAGCAGTTTGGACGGACAGGGAGGAAATGAAAAACTGTTTTTT	CASSLDGQGGNEKLFF
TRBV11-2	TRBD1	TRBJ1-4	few	TGTGCCAGCAGCTCTTTGACAGGGGCGGGGGAAAAACTGTTTTTT	CASSSLTGAGEKLFF
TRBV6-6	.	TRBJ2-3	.	TGTGCCAGCAGTTACGACAGGTTAGATACGCAGTATTTT	CASSYDRLDTQYF
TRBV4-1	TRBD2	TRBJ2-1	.	TGCGCCAGCAGGCCGGGACTAGCGGGGGGCCGCGACAATGAGCAGTTCTTC	CASRPGLAGGRDNEQFF
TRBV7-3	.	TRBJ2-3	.	TGTGCCAGCAGCTTATCACAGGGAGAAGATACGCAGTATTTT	CASSLSQGEDTQYF
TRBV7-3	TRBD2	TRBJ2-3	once	TGTGCCAGCAGACCCAGCCCTAGCGGGCGAGATACGCAGTATTTT	CASRPSPSGRDTQYF
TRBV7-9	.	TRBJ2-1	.	TGTGCCAGCAGCTTAGGGGCAGCGGAGATTTACAATGAGCAGTTCTTC	CASSLGAAEIYNEQFF
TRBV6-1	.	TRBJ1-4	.	TGTGCCAGCAGTGAACGGGCATGGGGCAGGGGTGATGAAAAACTGTTTTTT	CASSERAWGRGDEKLFF
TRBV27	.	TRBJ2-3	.	TGTGCCAGCAGTTTTGGGCGTGGCATCTCAGATACGCAGTATTTT	CASSFGRGISDTQYF
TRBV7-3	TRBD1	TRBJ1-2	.	TGTGCCAGCAGCTTAAACCCGCCTGGGACAGCACACTATGGCTACACCTTC	CASSLNPPGTAHYGYTF
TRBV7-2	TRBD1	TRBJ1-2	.	TGTGCCAGCAGCCCTGGACAGGGGGCTAGAGGCTACACCTTC	CASSPGQGARGYTF
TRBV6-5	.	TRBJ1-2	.	TGTGCCAGCAGCCTAGGGGGGGGCTATGGCTACACCTTC	CASSLGGGYGYTF
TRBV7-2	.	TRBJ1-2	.	TGTGCCAGCAGCGTCCGGGACCCACGAGTGTATGGCTACACCTTC	CASSVRDPRVYGYTF
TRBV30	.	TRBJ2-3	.	TGTGCCTGGAGCGTACAGGGCACAGATACGCAGTATTTT	CAWSVQGTDTQYF
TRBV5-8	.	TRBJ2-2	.	TGTGCCAGCAGCTTGGCTGCAGGCACCGGGGAGCTGTTTTTT	CASSLAAGTGELFF
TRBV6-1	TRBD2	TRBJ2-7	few	TGTGCCAGCAGTGAGCGCCTAGCGGGAGCCGCGGTCCCCTACGAGCAGTACTTC	CASSERLAGAAVPYEQYF
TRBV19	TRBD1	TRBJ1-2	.	TGTGCCAGTAGTCCCCGATTACAGGGGGCGGTTGGTGGCTACACCTTC	CASSPRLQGAVGGYTF
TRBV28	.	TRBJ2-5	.	TGTGCCAGCAGGCCTAGTGGTTCTGAGACCCAGTACTTC	CASRPSGSETQYF
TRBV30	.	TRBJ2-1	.	TGTGCCTGGAGTAGGGCGCACAATGAGCAGTTCTTC	CAWSRAHNEQFF
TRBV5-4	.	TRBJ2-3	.	TGTGCCAGCAGCTTGGTCGCATCCACAGATACGCAGTATTTT	CASSLVASTDTQYF
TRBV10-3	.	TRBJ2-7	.	TGTGCCATCAGTGAGGGCCTAGACAGCTACGAGCAGTACTTC	CAISEGLDSYEQYF
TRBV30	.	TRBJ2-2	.	TGTGCCTGGAACGTTCTAGTCAGCACCGGGGAGCTGTTTTTT	CAWNVLVSTGELFF